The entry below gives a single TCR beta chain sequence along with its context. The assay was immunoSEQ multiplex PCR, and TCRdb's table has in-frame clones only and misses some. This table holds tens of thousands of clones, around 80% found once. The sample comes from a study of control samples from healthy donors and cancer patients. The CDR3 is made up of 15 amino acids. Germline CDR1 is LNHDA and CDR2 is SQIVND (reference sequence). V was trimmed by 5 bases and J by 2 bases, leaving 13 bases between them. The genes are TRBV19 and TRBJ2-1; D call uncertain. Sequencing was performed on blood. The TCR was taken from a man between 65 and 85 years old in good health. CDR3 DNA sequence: TGTGCCAGTAGTCCCTTCCCCCCGACCTACAATGAGCAGTTCTTC. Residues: CASSPFPPTYNEQFF.